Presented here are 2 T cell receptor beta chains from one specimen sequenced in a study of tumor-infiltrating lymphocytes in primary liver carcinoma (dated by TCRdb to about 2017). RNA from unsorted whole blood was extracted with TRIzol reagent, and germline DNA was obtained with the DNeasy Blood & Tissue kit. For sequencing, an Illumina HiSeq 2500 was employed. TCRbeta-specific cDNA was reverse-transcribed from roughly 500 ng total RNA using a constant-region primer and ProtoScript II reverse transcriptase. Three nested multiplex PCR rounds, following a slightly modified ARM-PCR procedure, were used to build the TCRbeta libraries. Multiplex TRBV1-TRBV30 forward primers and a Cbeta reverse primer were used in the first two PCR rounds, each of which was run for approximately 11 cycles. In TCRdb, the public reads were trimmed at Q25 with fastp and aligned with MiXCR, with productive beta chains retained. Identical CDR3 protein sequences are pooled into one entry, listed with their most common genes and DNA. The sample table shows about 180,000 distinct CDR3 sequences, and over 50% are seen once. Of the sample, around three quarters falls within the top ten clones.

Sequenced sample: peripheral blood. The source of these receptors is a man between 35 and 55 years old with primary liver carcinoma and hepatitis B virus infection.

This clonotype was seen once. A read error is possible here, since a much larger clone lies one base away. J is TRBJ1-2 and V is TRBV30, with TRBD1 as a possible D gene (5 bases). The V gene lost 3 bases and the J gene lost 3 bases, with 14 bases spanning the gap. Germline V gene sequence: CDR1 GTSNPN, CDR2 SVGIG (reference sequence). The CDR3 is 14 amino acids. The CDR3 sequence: CAWSLQDWDYGYTF. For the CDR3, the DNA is TGTGCCTGGAGCCTACAGGATTGGGACTATGGCTACACCTTC.

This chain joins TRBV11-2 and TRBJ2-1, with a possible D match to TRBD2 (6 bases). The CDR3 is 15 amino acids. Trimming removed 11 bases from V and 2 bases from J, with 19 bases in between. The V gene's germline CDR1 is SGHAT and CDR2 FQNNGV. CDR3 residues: CACSGLSGTYNEQFF. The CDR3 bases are TGTGCCTGTAGCGGATTGAGCGGTACCTACAATGAGCAGTTCTTC.